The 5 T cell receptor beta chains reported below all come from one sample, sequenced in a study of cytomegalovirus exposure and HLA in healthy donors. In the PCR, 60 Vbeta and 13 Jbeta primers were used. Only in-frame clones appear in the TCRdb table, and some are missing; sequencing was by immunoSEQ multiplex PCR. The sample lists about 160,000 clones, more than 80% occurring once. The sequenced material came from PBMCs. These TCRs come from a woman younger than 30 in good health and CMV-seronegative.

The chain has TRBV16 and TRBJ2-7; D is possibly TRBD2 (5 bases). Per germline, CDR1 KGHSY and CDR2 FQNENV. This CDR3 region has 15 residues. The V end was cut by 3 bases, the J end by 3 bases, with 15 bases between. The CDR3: CASSQGSRENYEQYF. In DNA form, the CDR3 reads TGTGCCAGCAGCCAGGGATCGAGGGAGAACTACGAGCAGTACTTC.

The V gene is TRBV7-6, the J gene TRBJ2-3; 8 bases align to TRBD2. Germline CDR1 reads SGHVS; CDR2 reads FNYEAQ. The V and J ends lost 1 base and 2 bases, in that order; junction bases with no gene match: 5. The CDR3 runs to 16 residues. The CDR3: CASSLDVAGLTDTQYF. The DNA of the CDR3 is TGTGCCAGCAGCTTAGACGTAGCGGGACTCACAGATACGCAGTATTTT.

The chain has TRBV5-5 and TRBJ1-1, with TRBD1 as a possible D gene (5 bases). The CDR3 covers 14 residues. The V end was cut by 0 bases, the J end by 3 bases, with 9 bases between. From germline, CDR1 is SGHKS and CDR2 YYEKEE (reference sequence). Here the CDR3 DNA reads TGTGCCAGCAGCTTGGGACAGAGTTACACTGAAGCTTTCTTT. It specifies CASSLGQSYTEAFF.

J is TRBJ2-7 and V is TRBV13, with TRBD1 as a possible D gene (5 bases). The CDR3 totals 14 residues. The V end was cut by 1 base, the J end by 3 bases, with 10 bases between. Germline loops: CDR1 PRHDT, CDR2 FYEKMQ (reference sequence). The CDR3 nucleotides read TGTGCCAGCAGCTTAGTAGGGGATAGCTACGAGCAGTACTTC. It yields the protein CASSLVGDSYEQYF. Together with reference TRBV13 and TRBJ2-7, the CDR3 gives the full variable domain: AAGVIQSPRHLIKEKRETATLKCYPIPRHDTVYWYQQGPGQDPQFLISFYEKMQSDKGSIPDRFSAQQFSDYHSELNMSSLELGDSALYFCASSLVGDSYEQYFGPGTRLTVT.

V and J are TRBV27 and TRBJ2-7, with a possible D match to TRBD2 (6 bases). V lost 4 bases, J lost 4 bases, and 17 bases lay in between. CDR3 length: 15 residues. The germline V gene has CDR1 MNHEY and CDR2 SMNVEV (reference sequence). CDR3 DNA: TGTGCCAGCAGTTCCCCTGGCGGGAACCTTTACGAGCAGTACTTC. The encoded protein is CASSSPGGNLYEQYF.